This passage covers 17 T cell receptor beta chains from one sample sequenced in a study of T cells expressing NK-cell markers. Reprocessing the 5' RACE reads, TCRdb reports a single entry for every CDR3 protein and omits DNA. The data include more than 400,000 distinct CDR3 sequences; the top ten clones carry about 7.3%. What was sequenced was blood T cells: a sorted CD56 or NKG2C T cell subset, CD4+ or CD8+ T cells, or bulk PBMC T cells (not recorded which). Receptors were obtained from a woman aged 18 to 75 in good health.

The gene calls are TRBV5-1 and TRBJ1-2; TCRdb gives TRBD1 as the D gene, but with no DNA this cannot be confirmed. Germline CDR1 is SGHRS and CDR2 is YFSETQ. This CDR3 has 16 amino acids. The CDR3: CASSSNRPGQKYGYTF.

The V gene is TRBV6-4, the J gene TRBJ2-2; the TCRdb call, TRBD2, lacks DNA for checking. In germline, CDR1 is MRHNA, CDR2 SNTAGT. The CDR3 is 15 amino acids. The CDR3 is CASSDSTSGSRELFF.

The rearrangement joins TRBV15 to TRBJ2-3; lacking DNA, the TRBD2 call made by TCRdb goes unchecked. Germline CDR1 reads LNHNV; CDR2 reads YYDKDF (reference sequence). There are 16 residues in the CDR3. Here the CDR3 reads CATSRGSGRGTDTQYF.

The chain uses TRBV12-3 or TRBV12-4 and TRBJ2-1; as DNA is missing, the TRBD1 call by TCRdb cannot be tested. The CDR3 spans 15 residues. CDR3 loop: CASSSGTTQANQQFF.

This chain joins TRBV20-1 and TRBJ2-1. The CDR3 covers 14 residues. Germline V gene lookup returns CDR1 DFQATT and CDR2 SNEGSKA (reference sequence). This chain's CDR3 is CSAGDTSSYNEQFF.

The chain combines TRBV12-3 or TRBV12-4 with TRBJ1-5; the D call of TRBD1 rests on TCRdb alone, since no DNA is present to check it. The CDR3 is made up of 14 amino acids. The CDR3: CASSLYRGDQPQHF.

The chain links TRBV13 to TRBJ1-2; TCRdb gives TRBD1 as the D gene, but with no DNA this cannot be confirmed. This CDR3 has 14 residues. Germline V lookup: CDR1 PRHDT, CDR2 FYEKMQ (reference sequence). Here the CDR3 reads CASSLYTGGNGYTF.

The chain couples TRBV20-1 to TRBJ1-4; the D gene TCRdb calls, TRBD1, cannot be checked with no DNA. This CDR3 contains 14 residues. Germline V lookup: CDR1 DFQATT, CDR2 SNEGSKA (reference sequence). This CDR3 reads CSASVGTGHEKLFF.

CDR3 protein: CASSLEGGGPPDTQYF. This rearrangement joins TRBV5-1 to TRBJ2-3; TCRdb designates TRBD2, a call that cannot be tested without DNA. This CDR3 region has 16 residues. CDR1 SGHRS and CDR2 YFSETQ come from the germline V gene.

CDR3 protein: CSTRGVNTEAFF. V is TRBV29-1 and J is TRBJ1-1; the D call of TRBD1 rests on TCRdb alone, since no DNA is present to check it. The CDR3 totals 12 residues. Germline V lookup: CDR1 SQVTM, CDR2 ANQGSEA.

V usage is TRBV7-9 and J usage is TRBJ2-5; the D call of TRBD1 rests on TCRdb alone, since no DNA is present to check it. The CDR3 consists of 13 residues. Germline assignment: CDR1 SEHNR and CDR2 FQNEAQ (reference sequence). The CDR3 sequence is CASLGHHQETQYF. Complete variable domain (other parts from reference TRBV7-9 and TRBJ2-5): DTGVSQNPRHKITKRGQNVTFRCDPISEHNRLYWYRQTLGQGPEFLTYFQNEAQLEKSRLLSDRFSAERPKGSFSTLEIQRTEQGDSAMYLCASLGHHQETQYFGPGTRLLVL.

The V call is TRBV7-8, the J call TRBJ2-7; TCRdb outputs TRBD2, but without DNA this stays unchecked. The CDR3 consists of 17 residues. CDR1 SGHVS and CDR2 FQNEAQ come from the germline V gene. The CDR3: CASSLGPRSSTTYEQYF.

V usage is TRBV7-3 and J usage is TRBJ2-5; TCRdb outputs TRBD2, but without DNA this stays unchecked. Looked up from germline, CDR1 is SGHTA and CDR2 is FQGTGA. The CDR3 sequence is 13 residues long. CDR3 region: CASSLTSGGTQYF.

The chain combines TRBV12-3 or TRBV12-4 with TRBJ1-1. The CDR3 is 13 residues long. CDR3 sequence: CASSFVSSTEAFF.

The V and J genes are TRBV29-1 and TRBJ2-7; the TCRdb D gene call, TRBD2, has no DNA to confirm it. This CDR3 has 17 amino acids. The germline V gene encodes CDR1 SQVTM and CDR2 ANQGSEA. The chain's CDR3 is CSVDPPGLAGAGREQYF.

V gene TRBV6-1 combines with J gene TRBJ1-1. This CDR3 has 14 amino acids. Germline CDR1 and CDR2: MNHNS and SASEGT. The CDR3 here is CASNARFANTEAFF.

This chain connects TRBV29-1 to TRBJ1-1; TCRdb calls TRBD1, which cannot be checked without DNA. Germline V gene lookup returns CDR1 SQVTM and CDR2 ANQGSEA. The CDR3 extends over 15 amino acids. CDR3 amino acids: CSVEDTAGGNTEAFF.